This TCR beta chain was retrieved from a study of blood T cell repertoires in COVID-19. The table came from immunoSEQ multiplex PCR; TCRdb's copy has only in-frame clones and leaves some out. The sample contains some 160,000 clones, approximately 87% of which appear only once. The CDR3 length is 15 residues. The germline V gene encodes CDR1 SGHRS and CDR2 YFSETQ. The V gene lost 0 bases and the J gene lost 1 base, with 10 bases spanning the gap. This clone was picked up a small number of times. This sequence joins TRBV5-1 and TRBJ1-1; D possibly corresponds to TRBD1 (6 bases). This clonotype was sampled from a woman aged 65 to 85 with COVID-19, enrolled during active disease. The sequencing sample was made of peripheral blood. The CDR3 DNA reads TGCGCCAGCAGCTTGGAGGGGGGGTCGAACACTGAAGCTTTCTTT. Translating gives CASSLEGGSNTEAFF.